This T cell receptor beta chain came from a study of blood T cells in healthy people across ages. A sample-barcoded 5' primer and a J-beta primer mix were used in a second PCR of about 6 to 11 cycles. Via MiXCR, TCRdb re-called the 5' RACE reads, giving one row per CDR3 protein. The repertoire holds about 730,000 distinct CDR3 sequences, roughly 47% seen once, with 20% to 25% in the top ten. The ends were cut back, 0 bases at V and 4 bases at J, with 10 bases in the middle. The CDR3 loop spans 14 amino acids. Looked up from germline, CDR1 is SGHDT and CDR2 is YYEEEE. Input material: blood. This sequence was found in a woman aged 55-69 years in good health. This chain joins TRBV5-6 and TRBJ1-2; D is uncertain. As DNA, the CDR3 is TGTGCCAGCAGCTTGGACACGCAGGCCTATGGCTACACCTTC. Translated: CASSLDTQAYGYTF.